This T cell receptor beta chain was obtained from a study of T cell responses to AZD1222 COVID-19 vaccine. In the study overall: Timing groups of about 4 and about 12 weeks for second doses were pooled.

Per germline, CDR1 SGDLS and CDR2 YYNGEE. The CDR3 length is 15 residues. Trimming at V came to 0 bases and at J to 6 bases, leaving 6 bases not matched to a gene. As for this clone: As yet, its antigen is unknown.

The study, taken as a whole, reports: CD4 TCRs linked to vaccination spanned spike, dominating at 160-218 and 743-854.

Assay used: immunoSEQ multiplex PCR; TCRdb lists only in-frame clones, some missing. The sample yields approximately 140,000 clones, about 93% seen once. Sample: peripheral blood, taken on day 0 of AZD1222 vaccination. The TCR comes from an adult in good health. The chain has TRBV9 and TRBJ2-3; 8 bases are a match to TRBD2. CDR3 bases: TGTGCCAGCAGCGTAGGAGCGGGAGCGGGGGATACGCAGTATTTT. Its protein is CASSVGAGAGDTQYF.